One T cell receptor beta chain is described in this entry. This sample was included in a study of shared clonotypes between healthy human individuals. There are 12 residues in the CDR3. The germline V and J ends were trimmed by 8 bases and 2 bases, with 6 bases remaining between them. From germline, CDR1 is MNHEY and CDR2 SVGAGI. Produced via immunoSEQ multiplex PCR; TCRdb's table is partial and in-frame only. In the table there are about 490,000 clones, 76% of which are singletons. V and J are TRBV6-5 and TRBJ2-2, with unresolved D. The clonotype was recovered from a woman aged 40 to 50 in good health. Some clones in this sample may be carry-over from other donors' samples. The specimen sequenced was PBMCs. CDR3 residues: CASRPNTGELFF. Here the CDR3 DNA reads TGTGCCAGCCGGCCCAACACCGGGGAGCTGTTTTTT.